This T cell receptor (beta chain) was found in a study of spatial heterogeneity in lung cancer. The overall study: Mean representation of each unique TCR and UMI combination in the raw reads exceeded nine occurrences.

MiXCR, applied by TCRdb to the 5' RACE reads, yields one record per CDR3 protein. This table has under 100,000 distinct CDR3 sequences, 7.5% to 10% appearing once. Time point of the sample: sample taken at primary tumor resection. TCRs were sequenced from unsorted whole RNA of tumor, nontumor lung or PBMC. Samples came from approximately 65 TRACERx patients with untreated early-stage lung cancer. This clonotype occurred many times. Deletions cut 6 bases from V and 0 bases from J, with 13 bases between. The CDR3 sequence is 14 residues long. Germline V gene data show CDR1 as DFQATT and CDR2 as SNEGSKA (reference sequence).

The TCR sequence derives from a male donor with early-stage non-small cell lung cancer. The sequencing used PBMCs, collected at surgery. The gene calls are TRBV20-1 and TRBJ2-3; D possibly corresponds to TRBD2 (6 bases). This CDR3 is CSATPGTSTDTQYF. Here the CDR3 DNA reads TGCAGTGCCACCCCCGGGACTAGCACAGATACGCAGTATTTT.